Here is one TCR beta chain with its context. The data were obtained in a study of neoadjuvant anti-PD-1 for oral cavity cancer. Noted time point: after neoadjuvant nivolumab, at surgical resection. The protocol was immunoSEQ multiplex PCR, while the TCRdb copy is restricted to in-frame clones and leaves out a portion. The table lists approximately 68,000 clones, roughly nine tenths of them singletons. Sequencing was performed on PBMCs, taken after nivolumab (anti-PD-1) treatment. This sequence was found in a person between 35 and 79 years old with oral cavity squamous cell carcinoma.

The CDR3 DNA sequence: TGTGCCAGCTCCCAGAGTACTGTCCGAACCTACAATGAGCAGTTCTTC. Its translation: CASSQSTVRTYNEQFF. This chain connects TRBV18 to TRBJ2-1; D gene uncertain. Germline assignment: CDR1 KGHSH and CDR2 LQKENI. Deletions cut 6 bases from V and 2 bases from J, with 17 bases between. The CDR3 is made up of 16 amino acids.